The sequence of this T cell receptor beta chain was determined in a study of blood T cell repertoires in COVID-19. The V end lost 2 bases, the J end lost 3 bases, and 7 bases lay between the germline ends. The CDR3 totals 13 residues. Libraries were prepared by immunoSEQ multiplex PCR; TCRdb keeps only in-frame clonotypes and omits some of them. The data contain about 190,000 clones, roughly 73% of them seen just once; the ten biggest clones take up approximately 2.9%. Worth noting for this clone: This may be a read error: a much more frequent sequence differs by one nucleotide.

Sequenced input: peripheral blood. The TCR originated in a woman at least 80 years old with active or convalescent COVID-19. This chain uses TRBV12-3 or TRBV12-4 with TRBJ1-1; D may be TRBD1 (5 bases). As DNA, the CDR3 is TGTGCCAGCAGTTTACAGGGCTACACTGAAGCTTTCTTT. It is translated as CASSLQGYTEAFF.